Shown below are 12 T cell receptor beta chains from a single sample sequenced in a study of CD8+ T cells in alopecia areata. Treatment described: oral pan-JAK inhibitor, 5-10 mg twice daily. Sequencing templates came from extracted RNA that was reverse transcribed into cDNA. Assay: immunoSEQ multiplex PCR; the TCRdb copy retains only in-frame clones and omits some. Of more than 200,000 clones listed, roughly 44% were seen once; the top ten hold 2% to 3%. Sample: CD4+ T cells sorted from blood, taken at approximately week 36, from a patient treated with tofacitinib. These receptors all come from a human donor with alopecia areata.

This chain uses TRBV19 with TRBJ1-2; D unclear. The CDR3 runs to 12 residues. CDR1 and CDR2 from the germline V gene are LNHDA and SQIVND (reference sequence). The V gene lost 4 bases and the J gene lost 4 bases, with 7 bases spanning the gap. CDR3 sequence: CASSTAAYGYTF. The CDR3 DNA reads as TGTGCCAGTAGTACGGCAGCCTATGGCTACACCTTC.

This clone has a handful of counts. V and J are TRBV29-1 and TRBJ2-3; a weak D match, TRBD2 (6 bases). The CDR3 loop spans 10 amino acids. The germline V gene encodes CDR1 SQVTM and CDR2 ANQGSEA. The V and J ends lost 7 bases and 6 bases respectively, with 8 bases between them. CDR3 protein: CSGGGDTQYF. CDR3 sequence (DNA): TGCAGCGGTGGGGGGGATACGCAGTATTTT.

This clone has just a few counts. CDR3 protein: CSVSTGEAQPQHF. The CDR3 coding sequence is TGCAGCGTTTCAACAGGGGAGGCTCAGCCCCAGCATTTT. The chain carries TRBV29-1 and TRBJ1-5; the match to TRBD1 covers 7 bases. This CDR3 comprises 13 residues. The germline gives CDR1 SQVTM, CDR2 ANQGSEA. V lost 5 bases and J lost 6; bases outside the gene matches: 7.

The chain links TRBV2 to TRBJ1-2; tentatively, D is TRBD1 (5 bases). The V end was cut by 5 bases, the J end by 4 bases, with 14 bases between. CDR3 size: 14 residues. Looked up from germline, CDR1 is SNHLY and CDR2 is FYNNEI. The CDR3 sequence is CASSTGRGSYGYTF. DNA of the CDR3: TGTGCCAGCAGTACAGGAAGGGGCTCCTATGGCTACACCTTC.

V usage is TRBV6-5 and J usage is TRBJ2-7; D possibly corresponds to TRBD1 (6 bases). Trimming pared 6 bases from V and 4 bases from J, leaving 16 bases between. The CDR3 is made up of 14 amino acids. Looked up from germline, CDR1 is MNHEY and CDR2 is SVGAGI. The CDR3 coding sequence is TGTGCCAGCAGGATACAGGGCAACCAGTACGAGCAGTACTTC. Protein sequence: CASRIQGNQYEQYF.

The rearrangement joins TRBV6-5 to TRBJ2-4, with D possibly TRBD2 on 5 matching bases. The CDR3 is 15 amino acids. The ends were cut back, 2 bases at V and 9 bases at J, with 17 bases in the middle. Looked up from germline, CDR1 is MNHEY and CDR2 is SVGAGI. CDR3 nucleotide sequence: TGTGCCAGCAGTTACGTCTCGGTAGGAGGAGGCATTCAGTACTTC. Residues: CASSYVSVGGGIQYF.

The V call is TRBV29-1, the J call TRBJ2-4; D remains ambiguous. Trimming stripped 2 bases from V and 0 bases from J, with 8 bases between. Germline V gene lookup returns CDR1 SQVTM and CDR2 ANQGSEA. The length of the CDR3 is 14 residues. The CDR3 DNA reads TGCAGCGTTGAACGTCCGGTAGCCAAAAACATTCAGTACTTC. Protein product: CSVERPVAKNIQYF.

The V and J genes are TRBV25-1 and TRBJ2-2; TRBD1 matches at 9 bases. CDR3 length: 16 amino acids. CDR1 and CDR2 (germline): MGHDK, SYGVNS. The junction had 8 bases not matched to a gene; V was cut back by 6 bases and J by 3 bases. The CDR3 sequence is CASSPFTGGYTGELFF. The CDR3 DNA reads as TGTGCCAGCAGCCCCTTCACAGGGGGCTACACCGGGGAGCTGTTTTTT.

The rearrangement joins TRBV6-6 to TRBJ1-4; unclear D gene. The V gene's germline CDR1 is MNHNY and CDR2 SVGAGI (reference sequence). Trimming cost V 8 bases and J 3 bases, with 19 bases left between them. The CDR3 has 16 residues. CDR3 region: CASRPQAPGSNEKLFF. CDR3 in DNA: TGTGCCAGCCGTCCTCAGGCGCCCGGGTCTAATGAAAAACTGTTTTTT.

This clone was counted only a few times. The chain has TRBV6-5 and TRBJ2-6; D ambiguous. V was pared by 0 bases and J by 1 base, with 4 bases between. Germline V gene sequence: CDR1 MNHEY, CDR2 SVGAGI. The CDR3 is made up of 15 amino acids. The CDR3 nucleotides read TGTGCCAGCAGTTACTCCGTTTCTGGGGCCAACGTCCTGACTTTC. This encodes CASSYSVSGANVLTF.

This clone was picked up a small number of times. V and J are TRBV29-1 and TRBJ1-2; a possible D gene is TRBD1 (6 bases). The germline V and J ends were trimmed by 1 base and 8 bases, with 23 bases remaining between them. This CDR3 is 16 amino acids long. Germline V gene data show CDR1 as SQVTM and CDR2 as ANQGSEA. CDR3: CSVEVGYEGVRRGYTF. The CDR3 region has the DNA TGCAGCGTTGAAGTGGGGTATGAGGGGGTGCGGCGAGGCTACACCTTC.

This clone was seen a handful of times. The gene calls are TRBV19 and TRBJ1-2; 7 positions agree with TRBD1. The CDR3 covers 15 residues. V trimming: 3 bases; J trimming: 0 bases; junction bases outside the gene matches: 4. The germline CDR1 and CDR2 sequences are LNHDA and SQIVND (reference sequence). The DNA of the CDR3 is TGTGCCAGTAGTATCCGGACAGGAGCTAACTATGGCTACACCTTC. Protein: CASSIRTGANYGYTF.